This T cell receptor beta chain was profiled in a study of shared clonotypes between healthy human individuals. Assay execution proceeded at the deep level. Per the authors' pipeline: Because ImmunoSEQ provided only junction sequences with no quality scores, the filtering differed. TCRdb's table, derived via immunoSEQ multiplex PCR, lists solely in-frame clones and lacks some. The V and J calls and clone size were taken over from that table, and D and trimming were inferred from the DNA. The top ten clones hold less than 0.35% of a sample with roughly 410,000 clones, just over 95% of them seen once. Germline V gene lookup returns CDR1 LNHDA and CDR2 SQIVND (reference sequence). This CDR3 region has 18 residues. The trim removed 3 bases at V and 0 bases at J, leaving 8 bases unmatched. Study-wide results and limits: Sorted-subset samples were not fully sequenced, rarefaction indicated.

CD45RO+ cells went into CD8 memory alongside CCR7-negative CD45RA+ TemRA cells. Details on this clone: Its antigen is undetermined.

The sample comprised memory CD8+ T cells sorted from blood. The subset is: CD45RO+ cells pooled with CCR7-negative TemRA cells. This TCR was sampled from a man aged 30 to 39 in good health. This chain connects TRBV19 to TRBJ2-5; 12 nucleotides agree with TRBD2. The CDR3 loop reads CASSMIYRTSGNQETQYF. The CDR3 DNA is TGTGCCAGTAGTATGATATACCGGACTAGCGGGAACCAAGAGACCCAGTACTTC.